This T cell receptor (beta chain) was captured in a study of OX40 agonist ivuxolimab in advanced cancers. Overall study: About 42% of patients had received prior checkpoint inhibitor therapy. Partial responses were observed in three patients, of whom one had hepatocellular carcinoma and two had cutaneous melanoma.

Sequenced by immunoSEQ multiplex PCR; TCRdb stores in-frame clones only, minus some. The table shows 55,000 to 60,000 clones, with 81% occurring only once. Anyone with autoimmune disease history or systemic immunosuppression was excluded. At cycle 4 day 1, cycle 7 day 1, and baseline, blood was sampled. Germline lookup yields CDR1 SNHLY and CDR2 FYNNEI. V gave up 4 bases and J gave up 2 bases; unmatched junction bases: 7. CDR3 length: 15 residues. Remarks on this clone: Different DNA sequences within this sample yield the same CDR3.

The chain combines TRBV2 with TRBJ1-2, with 7 bases matching TRBD1. This TCR derives from an adult with an advanced solid tumor such as melanoma, head and neck, liver or kidney cancer. Sequencing was performed on CD4+ or CD8+ T cells sorted from blood, taken in a trial of the OX40 agonist ivuxolimab. The CDR3 spells CASSVRTGTNYGYTF. Here the CDR3 DNA reads TGTGCCAGCAGTGTACGGACAGGCACAAACTATGGCTACACCTTC.